The 21 T cell receptor beta chains presented below share a single source sample, sequenced in a study of glioma-infiltrating T cells. The iRepertoire nested amplicon-rescue multiplex PCR amplified TCR alpha and beta CDR3s from RNA. TCRdb reanalysed the multiplex PCR reads using MiXCR and keeps one entry per CDR3 protein. The sample lists 160,000 or so distinct CDR3 sequences; around 40% were seen once. Sequenced: glioma tissue, nonneoplastic brain tissue, or PBMCs (not recorded which). The receptor set was obtained from a human donor with low-grade glioma or glioblastoma, undergoing nonglioma brain surgery, or in good health (not recorded which).

This clonotype was observed a handful of times. The rearrangement joins TRBV19 to TRBJ1-3; D gene uncertain. The V and J ends lost 3 bases and 0 bases respectively, with 9 bases between them. The CDR3 contains 15 residues. Germline CDR1 LNHDA, CDR2 SQIVND (reference sequence). The DNA for the CDR3 is TGTGCCAGTAGTATCGCTTTGAGCTCTGGAAACACCATATATTTT. Translating it yields CASSIALSSGNTIYF.

This clonotype was counted many times. The J gene is TRBJ2-1, the V gene TRBV20-1; 11 nucleotides match TRBD2. Per the germline V gene, CDR1 is DFQATT and CDR2 is SNEGSKA (reference sequence). The CDR3 consists of 15 residues. The ends lost 5 bases at V and 8 bases at J; junction bases unmatched: 11. The DNA for the CDR3 is TGCAGTGCTCCCGGGGTAGCGGGAGGGTTGGATGAGCAGTTCTTC. Encoded protein: CSAPGVAGGLDEQFF.

This rearrangement joins TRBV11-2 to TRBJ2-3, with 7 bases identical to TRBD2. The junction had 16 bases not matched to a gene; V was cut back by 5 bases and J by 2 bases. CDR1 and CDR2 (germline): SGHAT, FQNNGV. CDR3 length: 18 residues. The CDR3 bases are TGTGCCAGCAGCACGCTAAGCTTAGGACTAGGATACACAGATACGCAGTATTTT. Translated, it gives CASSTLSLGLGYTDTQYF.

V is TRBV19 and J is TRBJ1-3; no clear D. The CDR3 runs 15 residues. Germline V CDR1 and CDR2: LNHDA, SQIVND (reference sequence). V was trimmed by 3 bases and J by 0 bases, leaving 9 bases between them. CDR3 sequence (DNA): TGTGCCAGTAGTATCGCTTTTAGCTCTGGAAACACCATATATTTT. It is translated as CASSIAFSSGNTIYF. Full variable domain (outside the CDR3, taken from reference TRBV19 and TRBJ1-3): DGGITQSPKYLFRKEGQNVTLSCEQNLNHDAMYWYRQDPGQGLRLIYYSQIVNDFQKGDIAEGYSVSREKKESFPLTVTSAQKNPTAFYLCASSIAFSSGNTIYFGEGSWLTVV.

In its sample, this clonotype was seen many times. The CDR3 loop reads CSAVQGYSTDTQYF. The DNA of the CDR3 is TGCAGTGCTGTCCAAGGGTATAGCACAGATACGCAGTATTTT. V and J are TRBV20-1 and TRBJ2-3; no definite D call. The CDR3 has 14 amino acids. Germline lookup yields CDR1 DFQATT and CDR2 SNEGSKA (reference sequence). Trimming cost V 5 bases and J 0 bases, with 12 bases left between them.

Notes on this clonotype: Given a much more abundant clone one base away, this may be a read error. The chain combines TRBV29-1 with TRBJ2-3, with TRBD1 as a possible D gene (6 bases). Per the germline V gene, CDR1 is SQVTM and CDR2 is ANQGSEA. CDR3 length equals 13 residues. The CDR3: CSVEVGGPDMQYF. The CDR3 coding sequence is TGCAGCGTTGAAGTAGGGGGACCAGATATGCAGTATTTT.

V and J are TRBV20-1 and TRBJ2-5, with D maybe TRBD2 (5 bases). TRBJ2-1 explains the end of the DNA better; the J call may be wrong. CDR1 is DFQATT and CDR2 is SNEGSKA in the germline V gene (reference sequence). CDR3 length: 15 amino acids. This CDR3 reads CSAPGVERGLDEQFF. The DNA of the CDR3 is TGCAGTGCTCCCGGGGTAGAGAGAGGGTTGGATGAGCAGTTCTTC.

This clonotype was picked up many times. The CDR3 nucleotides read TGCAGTGCTAACAGGGACCAGCCCCAGCATTTT. Translation: CSANRDQPQHF. The V and J genes are TRBV20-1 and TRBJ1-5, with D perhaps matching TRBD1 (6 bases). From germline, CDR1 is DFQATT and CDR2 SNEGSKA (reference sequence). The V end lost 4 bases, the J end lost 7 bases, and 8 bases lay between the germline ends. This CDR3 comprises 11 residues.

At least ten counts were recorded for this clonotype. The chain recombines TRBV10-3 with TRBJ2-7; D is possibly TRBD2 (5 bases). V was shortened by 11 bases and J by 0 bases, with 14 bases between the two germline ends. The CDR3 spans 13 residues. Germline V gives CDR1 ENHRY, CDR2 SYGVKD. CDR3 amino acids: CAAEDSPSYEQYF. The CDR3 DNA sequence: TGTGCCGCCGAGGACTCTCCCTCCTACGAGCAGTACTTC.

Worth noting for this clonotype: Germline is not matched at one junction end, which may reflect a read error. The V call is TRBV5-8, the J call TRBJ2-7, with TRBD1 as a possible D gene (6 bases). The V gene's germline CDR1 is SGHTS and CDR2 YDEGEE. CDR3 length: 15 residues. The CDR3 loop reads CASSIHRVCSYDQYF. Here the CDR3 DNA reads TGTGCCAGCAGCATACACAGGGTATGCTCCTACGACCAGTACTTC. The variable domain in full, completed from reference TRBV5-8 and TRBJ2-7, reads EAGVTQSPTHLIKTRGQQATLRCSPISGHTSVYWYQQALGLGLQFLLWYDEGEERNRGNFPPRFSGRQFPNYSSELNVNALELEDSALYLCASSIHRVCSYDQYFGPGTRLTVT.

The chain carries TRBV11-2 and TRBJ2-3; no definite D call. The CDR3 is 14 amino acids. V dropped 5 bases and J dropped 3 bases, with 12 bases sitting between them. Germline V gives CDR1 SGHAT, CDR2 FQNNGV. CDR3 in DNA: TGTGCCAGCAGCCAACGCCGAGTGACAGATACGCAGTATTTT. Amino acids: CASSQRRVTDTQYF.

This clonotype was detected once. This could be a read error, since a much larger clone is one nucleotide away. V is TRBV24-1 and J is TRBJ2-2; perhaps TRBD1 as D (6 bases). V gave up 5 bases and J gave up 6 bases, with 9 bases separating them. In germline, CDR1 is KGHDR, CDR2 SFDVKD. The CDR3 contains 13 residues. The CDR3: CATSGDIPGELFF. The CDR3 nucleotides read TGTGCCACCAGTGGGGACATCCCCGGGGAGCTGTTTTTT.

This clonotype was counted at least ten times. The genes are TRBV2 and TRBJ2-1, with a tentative D call TRBD1 (6 bases). The CDR3 loop spans 13 amino acids. Germline V gene data show CDR1 as SNHLY and CDR2 as FYNNEI. Trimming removed 7 bases at V and 0 bases at J, with 7 bases between. Here the CDR3 reads CASNRASYNEQFF. CDR3 in DNA: TGTGCCAGCAACAGGGCCTCCTACAATGAGCAGTTCTTC.

V is TRBV7-9 and J is TRBJ1-3; 10 bases are a match to TRBD1. V dropped 7 bases and J dropped 4; count of bases not matched to a gene: 7. CDR3 length: 15 residues. Germline V gene data show CDR1 as SEHNR and CDR2 as FQNEAQ (reference sequence). The CDR3 loop is CASNPTGGSGNTIYF. The CDR3 DNA is TGTGCCAGCAACCCGACAGGGGGCTCCGGAAACACCATATATTTT.

Turning to this clonotype: A much larger clone differs from this one at a single base, so this may be a read error. The V and J genes are TRBV11-2 and TRBJ1-3; TRBD1 might be the D (6 bases). The CDR3 contains 14 residues. V lost 6 bases and J lost 0, with 9 bases in between. Germline loops: CDR1 SGHAT, CDR2 FQNNGV. CDR3 protein: CASRWDISGNTIYF. The DNA of the CDR3 is TGTGCCAGCAGATGGGACATCTCTGGAAACACCATATATTTT.

V gene TRBV4-3 combines with J gene TRBJ2-1; D uncertain. CDR1 and CDR2 from the germline V gene are LGHNA and YSLEER. This CDR3 is 15 amino acids long. Deletions cut 0 bases from V and 10 bases from J, with 16 bases between. The CDR3 protein is CASSQDNPTPREQFF. The DNA of the CDR3 is TGCGCCAGCAGCCAAGATAACCCGACTCCAAGGGAGCAGTTCTTC.

This clonotype came up a few times. V is TRBV7-2 and J is TRBJ2-3, with 7 positions matching TRBD1. Unmatched junction bases numbered 10, after V lost 3 bases and J lost 4 bases. The CDR3 spans 16 residues. CDR1 SGHTA and CDR2 FQGNSA come from the germline V gene. Here the CDR3 reads CASSFVGGLSPDTQYF. The DNA of the CDR3 is TGTGCCAGCAGCTTCGTAGGGGGCTTGTCCCCAGATACGCAGTATTTT.

This clonotype was detected many times. The chain couples TRBV6-1 to TRBJ2-3; D perhaps matches TRBD1 (6 bases). Trimming stripped 6 bases from V and 4 bases from J, with 14 bases between. The length of the CDR3 is 14 residues. Germline V gives CDR1 MNHNS, CDR2 SASEGT. The CDR3 nucleotides are TGTGCCAGCAGAAAAGGGGGTTTCGCAGATACGCAGTATTTT. Its protein is CASRKGGFADTQYF.

The sample holds many counts of this clonotype. The V call is TRBV28, the J call TRBJ1-1, with D unclear. CDR3 length: 13 amino acids. Germline CDR1 MDHEN, CDR2 SYDVKM. The V end was cut by 2 bases, the J end by 0 bases, with 4 bases between. As DNA, the CDR3 is TGTGCCAGCAGTTTAAAGGTGAACACTGAAGCTTTCTTT. Protein: CASSLKVNTEAFF.

As regards this clonotype: This may stem from a read error, because a much larger clone lies one nucleotide away. This sequence joins TRBV6-6 and TRBJ2-3; TRBD2 matches at 7 bases. Germline assignment: CDR1 MNHNY and CDR2 SVGAGI (reference sequence). The CDR3 loop spans 15 amino acids. CDR3 residues: CDSTLSGSYTDTQYF. CDR3 sequence (DNA): TGTGACAGCACCCTTAGCGGGTCATACACAGATACGCAGTATTTT.

As to this clonotype: This may be a read error, as it is one base from a much larger clone. The chain has TRBV28 and TRBJ2-1, with 12 bases that match TRBD2. Germline V gives CDR1 MDHEN, CDR2 SYDVKM. The CDR3 loop spans 15 amino acids. After removal of 5 bases from V and 8 bases from J, the junction contained 7 bases not matched to a gene. This chain's CDR3 is CASSGASGRDYEQFF. The CDR3 DNA reads TGTGCCAGCAGTGGTGCTAGCGGGAGGGATTATGAGCAGTTCTTC.